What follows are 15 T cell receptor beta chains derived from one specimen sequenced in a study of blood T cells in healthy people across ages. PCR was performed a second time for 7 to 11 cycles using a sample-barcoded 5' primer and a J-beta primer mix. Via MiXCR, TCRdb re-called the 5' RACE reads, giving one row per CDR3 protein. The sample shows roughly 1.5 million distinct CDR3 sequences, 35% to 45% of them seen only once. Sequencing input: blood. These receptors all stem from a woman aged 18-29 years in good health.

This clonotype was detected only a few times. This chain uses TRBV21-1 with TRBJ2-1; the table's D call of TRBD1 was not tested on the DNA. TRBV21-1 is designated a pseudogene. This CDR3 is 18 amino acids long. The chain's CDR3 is CASSRRQGGLVSYNEQFF. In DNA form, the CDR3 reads TGTGCCAGCAGCCGACGACAGGGAGGCCTTGTATCCTACAATGAGCAGTTCTTC.

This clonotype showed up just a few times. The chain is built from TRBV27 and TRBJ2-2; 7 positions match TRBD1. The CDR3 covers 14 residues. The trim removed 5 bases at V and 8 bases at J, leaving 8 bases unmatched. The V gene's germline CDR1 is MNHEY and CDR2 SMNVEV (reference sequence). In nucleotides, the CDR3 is TGTGCCAGCAGTCTATACAGGGGTTCGGGGGAGCTGTTTTTT. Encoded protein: CASSLYRGSGELFF.

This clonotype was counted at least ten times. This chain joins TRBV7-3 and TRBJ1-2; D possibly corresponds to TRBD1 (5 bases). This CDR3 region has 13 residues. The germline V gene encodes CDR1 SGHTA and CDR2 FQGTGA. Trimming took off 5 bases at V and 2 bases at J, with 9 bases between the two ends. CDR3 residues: CASSEQENYGYTF. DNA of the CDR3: TGTGCCAGCAGCGAACAGGAGAACTATGGCTACACCTTC.

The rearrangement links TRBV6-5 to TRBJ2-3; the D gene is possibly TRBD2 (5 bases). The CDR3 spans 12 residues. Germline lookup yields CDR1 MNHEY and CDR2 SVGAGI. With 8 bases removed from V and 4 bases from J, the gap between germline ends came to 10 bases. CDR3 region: CASWERSDTQYF. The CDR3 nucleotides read TGTGCCAGCTGGGAGCGTTCAGATACGCAGTATTTT.

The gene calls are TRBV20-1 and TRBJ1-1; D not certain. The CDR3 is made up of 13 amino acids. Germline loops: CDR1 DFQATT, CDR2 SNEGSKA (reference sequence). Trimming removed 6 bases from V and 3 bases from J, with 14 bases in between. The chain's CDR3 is CSAQMSADTEAFF. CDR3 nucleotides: TGCAGTGCCCAGATGTCTGCTGACACTGAAGCTTTCTTT.

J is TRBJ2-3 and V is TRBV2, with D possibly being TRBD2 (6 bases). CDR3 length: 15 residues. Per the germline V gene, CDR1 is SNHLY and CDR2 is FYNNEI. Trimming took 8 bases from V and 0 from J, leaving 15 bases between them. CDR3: CASGGLAESTDTQYF. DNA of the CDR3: TGTGCCAGCGGGGGACTTGCGGAGAGCACAGATACGCAGTATTTT.

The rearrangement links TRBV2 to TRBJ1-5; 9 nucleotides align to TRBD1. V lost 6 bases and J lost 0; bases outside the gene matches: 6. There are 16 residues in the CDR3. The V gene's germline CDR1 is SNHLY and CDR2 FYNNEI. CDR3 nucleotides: TGTGCCAGCAGACCGACAGGGGGGAATAGCAATCAGCCCCAGCATTTT. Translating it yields CASRPTGGNSNQPQHF.

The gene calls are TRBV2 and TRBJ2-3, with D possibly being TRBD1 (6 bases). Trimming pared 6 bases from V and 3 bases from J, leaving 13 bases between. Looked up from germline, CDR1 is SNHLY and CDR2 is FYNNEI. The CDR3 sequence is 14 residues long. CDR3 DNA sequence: TGTGCCAGCAGAACAGGGATTCATACAGATACGCAGTATTTT. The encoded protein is CASRTGIHTDTQYF.

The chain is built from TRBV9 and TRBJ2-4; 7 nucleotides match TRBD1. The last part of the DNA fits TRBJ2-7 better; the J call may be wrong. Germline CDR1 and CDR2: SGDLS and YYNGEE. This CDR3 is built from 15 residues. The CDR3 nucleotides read TGTGCCAGCAGCGTGGACGCCTTTGACAGGGCCGAGCAGTACTTC. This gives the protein CASSVDAFDRAEQYF.

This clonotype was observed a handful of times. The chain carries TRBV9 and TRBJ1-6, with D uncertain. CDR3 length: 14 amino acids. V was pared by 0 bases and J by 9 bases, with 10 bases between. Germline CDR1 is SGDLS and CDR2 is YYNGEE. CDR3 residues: CASSVDNVGSPLHF. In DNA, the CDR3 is TGTGCCAGCAGCGTAGATAACGTAGGTTCACCCCTCCACTTT. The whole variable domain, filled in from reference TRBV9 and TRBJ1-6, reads DSGVTQTPKHLITATGQRVTLRCSPRSGDLSVYWYQQSLDQGLQFLIQYYNGEERAKGNILERFSAQQFPDLHSELNLSSLELGDSALYFCASSVDNVGSPLHFGNGTRLTVT.

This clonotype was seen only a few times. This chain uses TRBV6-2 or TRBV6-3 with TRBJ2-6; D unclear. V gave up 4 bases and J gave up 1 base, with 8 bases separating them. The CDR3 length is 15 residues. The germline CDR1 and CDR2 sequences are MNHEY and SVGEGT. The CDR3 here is CASSFAGSGANVLTF. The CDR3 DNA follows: TGTGCCAGCAGTTTCGCTGGGTCTGGGGCCAACGTCCTGACTTTC.

This CDR3 is CASSPRVELTKNIQYF. CDR3 in DNA: TGTGCCAGCAGCCCCCGAGTAGAGTTAACCAAAAACATTCAGTACTTC. The chain combines TRBV7-9 with TRBJ2-4; D not certain. Germline CDR1 SEHNR, CDR2 FQNEAQ (reference sequence). The V end was cut by 5 bases, the J end by 2 bases, with 16 bases between. The CDR3 consists of 16 residues.

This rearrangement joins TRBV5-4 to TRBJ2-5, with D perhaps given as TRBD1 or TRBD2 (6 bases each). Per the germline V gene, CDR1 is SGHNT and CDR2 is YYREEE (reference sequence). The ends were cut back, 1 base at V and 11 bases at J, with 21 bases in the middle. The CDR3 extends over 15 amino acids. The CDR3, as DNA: TGTGCCAGCAGCTTGAACGGGGGCCTTTACAATGAGCAGTACTTC. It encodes CASSLNGGLYNEQYF.

CDR3 region: CAISEDYSDHRDTQYF. CDR3 nucleotides: TGTGCCATCAGTGAAGACTATTCAGACCACAGAGATACGCAGTATTTT. J is TRBJ2-3 and V is TRBV10-3, with D maybe TRBD2 (5 bases). The CDR3 is 16 amino acids. V was cut by 3 bases and J by 5 bases, with 18 bases left in between. In germline, CDR1 is ENHRY, CDR2 SYGVKD.

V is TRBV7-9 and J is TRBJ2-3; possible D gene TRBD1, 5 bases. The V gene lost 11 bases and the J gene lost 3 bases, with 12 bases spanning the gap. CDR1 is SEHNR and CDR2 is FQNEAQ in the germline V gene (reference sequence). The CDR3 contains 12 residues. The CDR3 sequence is CALAGRTDTQYF. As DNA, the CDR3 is TGTGCCTTGGCAGGGCGAACAGATACGCAGTATTTT.